This T cell receptor beta chain was identified in a study of Tregs in tolerant kidney transplant recipients. Overall study findings and caveats: No direct test of biological reproducibility was done here.

Profiled with immunoSEQ multiplex PCR; TCRdb holds only in-frame clones, not every one. Found here are about 69,000 clones, 70% to 90% of them singletons; the top ten hold 0.35% to 0.5%. In regard to this clone: The antigen is unknown.

The V gene end was trimmed by 5 bases and the J gene end by 1 base; junction bases not matched to a gene: 4. Per the germline V gene, CDR1 is SGHVS and CDR2 is FQNEAQ. The CDR3 covers 17 residues. V and J are TRBV7-8 and TRBJ2-2; 13 bases line up with TRBD2. The source is a human donor who received a combined kidney and bone marrow transplant. Sequencing used CD4+ T cells from blood, obtained before the transplant. CDR3 sequence reads: CASSPGLAGVNTGELFF. The CDR3 DNA reads TGTGCCAGCAGCCCCGGACTAGCGGGGGTGAACACCGGGGAGCTGTTTTTT.